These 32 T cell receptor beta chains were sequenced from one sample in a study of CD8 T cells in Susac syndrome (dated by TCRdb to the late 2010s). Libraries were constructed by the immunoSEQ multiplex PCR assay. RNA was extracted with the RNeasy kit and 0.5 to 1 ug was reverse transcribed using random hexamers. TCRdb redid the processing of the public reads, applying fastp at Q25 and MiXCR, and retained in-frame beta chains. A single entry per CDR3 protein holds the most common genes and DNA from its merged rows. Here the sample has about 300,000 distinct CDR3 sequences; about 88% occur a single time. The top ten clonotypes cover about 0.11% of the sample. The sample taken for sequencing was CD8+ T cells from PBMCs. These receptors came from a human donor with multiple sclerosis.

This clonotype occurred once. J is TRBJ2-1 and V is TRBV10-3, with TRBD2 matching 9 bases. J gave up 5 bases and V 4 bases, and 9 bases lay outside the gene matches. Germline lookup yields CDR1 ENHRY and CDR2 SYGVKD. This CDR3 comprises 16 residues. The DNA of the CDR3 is TGTGCCATCAGTGGTCGCTTAGCGGGAGAGGACAATGAGCAGTTCTTC. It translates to CAISGRLAGEDNEQFF.

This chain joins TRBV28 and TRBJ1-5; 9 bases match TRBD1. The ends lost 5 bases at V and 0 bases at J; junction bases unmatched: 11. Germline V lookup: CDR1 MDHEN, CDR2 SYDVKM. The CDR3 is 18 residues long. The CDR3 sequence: CASSPAGTGRYSNQPQHF. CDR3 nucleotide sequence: TGTGCCAGCAGTCCCGCCGGGACAGGGCGTTATAGCAATCAGCCCCAGCATTTT.

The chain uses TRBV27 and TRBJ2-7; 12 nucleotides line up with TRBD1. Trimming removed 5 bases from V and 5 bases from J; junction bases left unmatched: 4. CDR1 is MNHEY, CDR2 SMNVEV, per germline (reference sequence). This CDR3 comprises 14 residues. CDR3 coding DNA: TGTGCCAGCAGTGTAGGGACAGGGGGCGACGAGCAGTACTTC. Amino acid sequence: CASSVGTGGDEQYF.

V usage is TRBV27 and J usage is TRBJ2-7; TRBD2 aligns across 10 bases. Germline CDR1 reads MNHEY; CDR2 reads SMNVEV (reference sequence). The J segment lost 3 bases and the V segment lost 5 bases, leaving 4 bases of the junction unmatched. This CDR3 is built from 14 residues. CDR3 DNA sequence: TGTGCCAGCAGTAGAGCGGGAGGGATCTACGAGCAGTACTTC. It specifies CASSRAGGIYEQYF.

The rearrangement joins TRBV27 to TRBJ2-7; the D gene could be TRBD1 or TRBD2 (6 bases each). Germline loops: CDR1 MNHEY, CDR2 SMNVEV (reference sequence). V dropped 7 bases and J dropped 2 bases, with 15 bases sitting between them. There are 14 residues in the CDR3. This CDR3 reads CASKLLGGTYEQYF. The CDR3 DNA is TGTGCCAGCAAATTATTAGGGGGGACCTACGAGCAGTACTTC.

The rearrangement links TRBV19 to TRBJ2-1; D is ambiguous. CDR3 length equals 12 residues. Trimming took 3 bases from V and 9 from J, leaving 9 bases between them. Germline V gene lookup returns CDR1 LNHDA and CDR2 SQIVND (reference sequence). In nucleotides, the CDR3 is TGTGCCAGTAGTATTGGAAGAGGTGAGCAGTTCTTC. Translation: CASSIGRGEQFF.

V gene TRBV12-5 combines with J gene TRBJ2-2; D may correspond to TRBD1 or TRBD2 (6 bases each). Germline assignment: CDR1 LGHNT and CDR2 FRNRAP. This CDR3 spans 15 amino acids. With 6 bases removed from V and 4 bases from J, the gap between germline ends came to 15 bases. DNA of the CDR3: TGTGCTAGTGGACGATGGGGGGCGCCCACCGGGGAGCTGTTTTTT. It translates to CASGRWGAPTGELFF.

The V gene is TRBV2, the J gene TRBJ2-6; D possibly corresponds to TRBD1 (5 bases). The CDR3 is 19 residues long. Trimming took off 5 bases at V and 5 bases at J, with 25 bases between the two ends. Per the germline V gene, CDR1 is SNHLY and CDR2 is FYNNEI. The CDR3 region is CASSYRLYPIQSRANVLTF. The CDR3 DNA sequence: TGTGCCAGCAGTTACAGGCTTTACCCGATACAAAGTCGGGCCAACGTCCTGACTTTC.

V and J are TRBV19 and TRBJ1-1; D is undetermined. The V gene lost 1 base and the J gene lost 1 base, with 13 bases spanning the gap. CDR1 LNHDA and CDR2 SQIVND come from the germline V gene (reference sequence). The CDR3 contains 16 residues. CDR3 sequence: CASSIARRRGNTEAFF. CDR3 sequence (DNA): TGTGCCAGTAGTATAGCTCGACGACGCGGGAACACTGAAGCTTTCTTT.

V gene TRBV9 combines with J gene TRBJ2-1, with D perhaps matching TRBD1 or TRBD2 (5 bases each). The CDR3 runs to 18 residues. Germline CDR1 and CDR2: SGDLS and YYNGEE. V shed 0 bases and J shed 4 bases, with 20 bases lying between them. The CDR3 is CASSVAGKKLGEYNEQFF. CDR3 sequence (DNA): TGTGCCAGCAGCGTAGCAGGTAAAAAGTTGGGGGAGTACAATGAGCAGTTCTTC.

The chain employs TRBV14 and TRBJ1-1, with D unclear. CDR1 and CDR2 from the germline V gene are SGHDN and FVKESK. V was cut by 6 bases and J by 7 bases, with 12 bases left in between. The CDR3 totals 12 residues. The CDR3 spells CASSPDTYEAFF. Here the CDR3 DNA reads TGTGCCAGCAGTCCCGACACCTATGAAGCTTTCTTT.

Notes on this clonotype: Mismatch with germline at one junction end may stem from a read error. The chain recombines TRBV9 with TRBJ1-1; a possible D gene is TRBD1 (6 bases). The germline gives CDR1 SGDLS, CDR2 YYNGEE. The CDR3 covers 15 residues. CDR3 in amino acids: CASSASTGQITGAFF. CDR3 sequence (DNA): TGTGCCAGCAGCGCCTCGACAGGACAAATCACTGGAGCTTTCTTT.

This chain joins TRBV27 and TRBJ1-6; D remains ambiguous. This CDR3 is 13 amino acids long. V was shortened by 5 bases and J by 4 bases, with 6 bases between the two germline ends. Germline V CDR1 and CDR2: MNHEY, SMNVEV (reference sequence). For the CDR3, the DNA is TGTGCCAGCAGTGCTCCATATAATTCACCCCTCCACTTT. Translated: CASSAPYNSPLHF.

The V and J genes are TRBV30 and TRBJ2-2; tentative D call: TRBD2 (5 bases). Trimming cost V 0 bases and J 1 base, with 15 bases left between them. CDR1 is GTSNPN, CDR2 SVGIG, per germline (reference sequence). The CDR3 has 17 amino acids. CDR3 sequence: CAWSVRVGGRNTGELFF. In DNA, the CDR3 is TGTGCCTGGAGTGTACGGGTGGGTGGGAGGAACACCGGGGAGCTGTTTTTT.

CDR3 loop: CASSLVDSGDAEQFF. The CDR3 nucleotides are TGTGCCAGCAGTTTAGTTGACTCCGGGGACGCTGAGCAGTTCTTC. The chain links TRBV28 to TRBJ2-1, with D tentatively TRBD1 or TRBD2 (5 bases each). This CDR3 is 15 amino acids long. The germline V gene has CDR1 MDHEN and CDR2 SYDVKM. The V end lost 2 bases, the J end lost 9 bases, and 17 bases lay between the germline ends.

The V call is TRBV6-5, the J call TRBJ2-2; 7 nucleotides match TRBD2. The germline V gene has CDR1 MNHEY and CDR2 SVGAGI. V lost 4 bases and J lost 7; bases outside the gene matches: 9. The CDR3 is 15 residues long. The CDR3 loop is CASSFLGGVDGELFF. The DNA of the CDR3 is TGTGCCAGCAGTTTCCTGGGAGGGGTAGACGGGGAGCTGTTTTTT.

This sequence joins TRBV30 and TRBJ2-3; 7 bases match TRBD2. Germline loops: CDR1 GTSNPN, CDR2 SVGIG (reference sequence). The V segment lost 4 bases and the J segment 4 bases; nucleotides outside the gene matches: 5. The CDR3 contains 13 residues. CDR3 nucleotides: TGTGCCTGGAAGGAGGGAGGGCCAGATACGCAGTATTTT. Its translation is CAWKEGGPDTQYF.

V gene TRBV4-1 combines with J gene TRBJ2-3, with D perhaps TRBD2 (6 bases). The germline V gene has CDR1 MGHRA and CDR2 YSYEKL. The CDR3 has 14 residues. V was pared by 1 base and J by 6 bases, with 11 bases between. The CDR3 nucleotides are TGCGCCAGCAGCCAAGTTGGCGGGGCCGATACGCAGTATTTT. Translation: CASSQVGGADTQYF.

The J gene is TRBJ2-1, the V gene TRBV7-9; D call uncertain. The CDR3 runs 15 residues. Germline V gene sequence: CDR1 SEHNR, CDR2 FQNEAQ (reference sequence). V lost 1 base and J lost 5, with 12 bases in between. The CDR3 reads CASSLDRARNNEQFF. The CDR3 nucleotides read TGTGCCAGCAGCTTAGATCGGGCCCGAAACAATGAGCAGTTCTTC.

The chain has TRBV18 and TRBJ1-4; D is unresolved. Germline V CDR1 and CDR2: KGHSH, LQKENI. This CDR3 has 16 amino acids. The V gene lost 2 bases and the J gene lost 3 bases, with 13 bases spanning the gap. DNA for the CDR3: TGTGCCAGCTCACCAAAGACTATCGCTTCTAATGAAAAACTGTTTTTT. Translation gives CASSPKTIASNEKLFF.

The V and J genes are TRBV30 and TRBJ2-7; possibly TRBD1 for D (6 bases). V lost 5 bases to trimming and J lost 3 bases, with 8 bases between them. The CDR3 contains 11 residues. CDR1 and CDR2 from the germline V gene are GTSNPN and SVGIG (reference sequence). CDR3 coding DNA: TGTGCCTGGGGGGGCTTCTACGAGCAGTACTTC. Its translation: CAWGGFYEQYF. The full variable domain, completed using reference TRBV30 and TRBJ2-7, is SQTIHQWPATLVQPVGSPLSLECTVEGTSNPNLYWYRQAAGRGLQLLFYSVGIGQISSEVPQNLSASRPQDRQFILSSKKLLLSDSGFYLCAWGGFYEQYFGPGTRLTVT.

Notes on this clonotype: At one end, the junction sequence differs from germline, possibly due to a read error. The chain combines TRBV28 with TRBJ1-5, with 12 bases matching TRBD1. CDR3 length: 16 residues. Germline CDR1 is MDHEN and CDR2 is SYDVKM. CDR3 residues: CASSLLGQGARQPQHF. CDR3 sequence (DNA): TGTGCCAGCAGCTTATTGGGACAGGGGGCGCGTCAGCCCCAGCATTTT.

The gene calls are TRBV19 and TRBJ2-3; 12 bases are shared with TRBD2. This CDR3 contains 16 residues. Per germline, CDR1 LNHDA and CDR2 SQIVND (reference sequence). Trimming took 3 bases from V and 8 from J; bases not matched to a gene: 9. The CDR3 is CASSIRTSGKAATQYF. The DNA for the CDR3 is TGTGCCAGTAGTATCCGGACTAGCGGGAAAGCGGCTACGCAGTATTTT.

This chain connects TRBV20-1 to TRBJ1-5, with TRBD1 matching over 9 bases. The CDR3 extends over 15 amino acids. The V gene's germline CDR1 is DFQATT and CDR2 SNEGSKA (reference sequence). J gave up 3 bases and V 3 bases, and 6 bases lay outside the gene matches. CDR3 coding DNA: TGCAGTGCTAGGGCCGGGACAGGGAACAATCAGCCCCAGCATTTT. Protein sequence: CSARAGTGNNQPQHF.

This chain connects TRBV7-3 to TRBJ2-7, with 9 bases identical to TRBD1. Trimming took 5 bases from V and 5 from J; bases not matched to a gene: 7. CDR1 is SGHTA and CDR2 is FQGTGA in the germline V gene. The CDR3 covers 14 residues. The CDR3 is CASSPGTGWDEQYF. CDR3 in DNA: TGTGCCAGCAGCCCCGGGACAGGGTGGGACGAGCAGTACTTC.

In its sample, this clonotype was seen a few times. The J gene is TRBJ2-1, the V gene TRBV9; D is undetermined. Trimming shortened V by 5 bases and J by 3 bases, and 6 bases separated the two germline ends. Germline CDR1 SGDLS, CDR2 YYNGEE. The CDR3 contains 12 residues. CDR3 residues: CASSVGYNEQFF. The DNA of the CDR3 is TGTGCCAGCAGTGTGGGCTACAATGAGCAGTTCTTC.

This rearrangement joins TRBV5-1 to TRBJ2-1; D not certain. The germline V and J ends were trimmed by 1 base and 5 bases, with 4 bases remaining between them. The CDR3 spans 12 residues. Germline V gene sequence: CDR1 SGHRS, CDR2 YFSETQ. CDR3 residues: CASSLYDNEQFF. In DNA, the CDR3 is TGCGCCAGCAGCTTGTATGACAATGAGCAGTTCTTC.

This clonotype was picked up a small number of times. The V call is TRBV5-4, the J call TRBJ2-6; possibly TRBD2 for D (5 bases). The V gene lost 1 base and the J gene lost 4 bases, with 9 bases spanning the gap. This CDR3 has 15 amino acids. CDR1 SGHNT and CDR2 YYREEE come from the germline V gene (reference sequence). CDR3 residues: CASSLLGSGANVLTF. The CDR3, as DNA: TGTGCCAGCAGCTTGTTGGGGAGCGGGGCCAACGTCCTGACTTTC.

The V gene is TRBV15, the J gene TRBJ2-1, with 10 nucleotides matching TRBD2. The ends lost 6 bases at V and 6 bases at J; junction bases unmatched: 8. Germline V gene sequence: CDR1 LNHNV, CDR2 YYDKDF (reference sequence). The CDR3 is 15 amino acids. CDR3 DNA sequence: TGTGCCACCAGGGCTAGCGGGAGCTGGGCCAATGAGCAGTTCTTC. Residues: CATRASGSWANEQFF.

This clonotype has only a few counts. The CDR3 protein is CASSEYSGANYGYTF. CDR3 in DNA: TGTGCCAGCAGTGAATATAGCGGAGCTAACTATGGCTACACCTTC. The rearrangement uses TRBV6-1 and TRBJ1-2; D not certain. The CDR3 loop spans 15 amino acids. Trimming took off 2 bases at V and 0 bases at J, with 10 bases between the two ends. Germline CDR1 MNHNS, CDR2 SASEGT.

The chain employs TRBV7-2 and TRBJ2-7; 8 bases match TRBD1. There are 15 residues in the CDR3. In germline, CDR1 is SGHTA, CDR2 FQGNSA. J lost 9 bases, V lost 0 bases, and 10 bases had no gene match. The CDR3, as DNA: TGTGCCAGCAGCTTAGCCCTCGCAGGGGGCGCAGGGCAGTACTTC. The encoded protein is CASSLALAGGAGQYF.

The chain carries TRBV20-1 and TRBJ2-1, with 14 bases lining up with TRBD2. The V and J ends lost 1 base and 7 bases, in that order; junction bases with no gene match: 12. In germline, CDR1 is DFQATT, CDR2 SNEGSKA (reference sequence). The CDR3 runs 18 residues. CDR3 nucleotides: TGCAGTGCTAGAGGCGGGACTAGCGGGAGATTGGTACATAATGAGCAGTTCTTC. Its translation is CSARGGTSGRLVHNEQFF.